This T cell receptor (beta chain) is from a study of PD-L1 blockade in urothelial cancer. The wider study: Per blood sample, T cells had a median of 141,255.

This clone was picked up one time. Time point given: pretreatment peripheral blood. Deletions cut 4 bases from V and 2 bases from J, with 14 bases between. Germline CDR1 is SGHDN and CDR2 is FVKESK. CDR3 length equals 15 residues. Every PCR was spiked with synthetic TCR analog templates. Libraries were prepared by immunoSEQ multiplex PCR; TCRdb keeps only in-frame clonotypes and omits some of them. Among 30,000 to 40,000 clones, over 75% were seen once, and the ten largest hold about 15%. Here the sequenced sample was PBMCs, taken around atezolizumab (anti-PD-L1) treatment. The V gene is TRBV14, the J gene TRBJ1-1; TRBD1 is a possible D gene (5 bases). The receptor was isolated from a man in his 60s with urothelial cancer. This CDR3 reads CASSPYGHLNTEAFF. CDR3 DNA sequence: TGTGCCAGCAGCCCCTACGGACACCTTAACACTGAAGCTTTCTTT.